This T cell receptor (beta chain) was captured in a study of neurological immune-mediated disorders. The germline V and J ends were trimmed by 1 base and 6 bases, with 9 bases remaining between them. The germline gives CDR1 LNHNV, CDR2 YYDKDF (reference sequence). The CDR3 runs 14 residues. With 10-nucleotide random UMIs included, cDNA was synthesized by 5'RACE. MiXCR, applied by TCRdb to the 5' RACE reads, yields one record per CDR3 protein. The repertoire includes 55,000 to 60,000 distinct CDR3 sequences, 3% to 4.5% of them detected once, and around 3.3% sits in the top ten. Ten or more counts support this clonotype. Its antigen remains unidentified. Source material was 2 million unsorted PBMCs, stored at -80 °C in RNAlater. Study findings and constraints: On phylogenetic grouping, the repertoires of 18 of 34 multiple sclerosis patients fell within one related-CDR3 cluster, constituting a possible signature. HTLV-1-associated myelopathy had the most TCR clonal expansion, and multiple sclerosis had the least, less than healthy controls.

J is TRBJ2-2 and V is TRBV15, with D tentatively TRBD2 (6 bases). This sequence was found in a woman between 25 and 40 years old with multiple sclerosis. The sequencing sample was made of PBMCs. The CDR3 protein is CATSRGGTAGELFF. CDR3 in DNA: TGTGCCACCAGCAGAGGCGGGACGGCCGGGGAGCTGTTTTTT.